Given below is one T cell receptor beta chain in context. Its target is unknown. One junction end disagrees with the germline gene, perhaps due to a read error. The TCR beta profiling, which covered VDJ combination and CDR3 sequence, was carried out using genomic DNA as the template. TCRdb ran MiXCR on the reads and lists one entry per CDR3 protein. Among about 190,000 distinct CDR3 sequences listed, less than 70% were seen once. This entry belongs to a study of CD8+CD57+ T cells in acquired aplastic anemia. Study in general: CD4+ and CD8+ cells, once sorted, gave DNA averaging 3.2 ug. In CD4+ cells, healthy donors produced an average of approximately 9.9 million reads. Overall study findings and caveats: Patient and control CD8+ Simpson's diversity was not significantly different. Patients and controls shared about 30 CD8+ CDR3 sequences.

The CDR3 contains 8 residues. In germline, CDR1 is DFQATT, CDR2 SNEGSKA (reference sequence). Input material: sorted CD4+, CD8+, or CD8+CD57+ T cells (not recorded which) from PBMCs. This TCR derives from a human donor in good health, serving as a control. The chain carries TRBV20-1 and TRBJ2-7, with unresolved D. This chain's CDR3 is CSARKLDF. CDR3 coding DNA: TGCAGTGCTAGAAAGCTTGACTTC.